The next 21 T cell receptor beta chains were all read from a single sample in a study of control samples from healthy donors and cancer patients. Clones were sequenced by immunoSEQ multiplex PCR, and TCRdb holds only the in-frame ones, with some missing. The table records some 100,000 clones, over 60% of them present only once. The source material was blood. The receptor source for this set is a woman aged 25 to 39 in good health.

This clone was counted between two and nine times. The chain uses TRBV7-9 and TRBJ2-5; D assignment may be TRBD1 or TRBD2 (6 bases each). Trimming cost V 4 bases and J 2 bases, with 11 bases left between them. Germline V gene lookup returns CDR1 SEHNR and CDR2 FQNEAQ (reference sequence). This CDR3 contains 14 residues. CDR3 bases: TGTGCCAGCAGCTCTCGGGGGCGGCAAGAGACCCAGTACTTC. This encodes CASSSRGRQETQYF.

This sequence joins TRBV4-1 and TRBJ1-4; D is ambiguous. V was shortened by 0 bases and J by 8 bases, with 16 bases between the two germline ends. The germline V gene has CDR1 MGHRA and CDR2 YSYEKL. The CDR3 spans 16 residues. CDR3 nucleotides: TGCGCCAGCAGCCAAGATAAAACGGAGGGAAGGGAAAAACTGTTTTTT. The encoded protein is CASSQDKTEGREKLFF.

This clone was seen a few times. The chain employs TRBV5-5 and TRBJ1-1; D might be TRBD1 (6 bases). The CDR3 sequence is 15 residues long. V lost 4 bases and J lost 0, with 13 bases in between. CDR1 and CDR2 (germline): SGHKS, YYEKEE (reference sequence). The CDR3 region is CASSPVGGLNTEAFF. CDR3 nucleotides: TGTGCCAGCAGCCCCGTAGGGGGGCTGAACACTGAAGCTTTCTTT.

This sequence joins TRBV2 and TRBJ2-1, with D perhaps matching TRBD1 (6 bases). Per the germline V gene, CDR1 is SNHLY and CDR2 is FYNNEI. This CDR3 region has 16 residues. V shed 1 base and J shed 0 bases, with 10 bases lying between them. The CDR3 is CASSEGQAISYNEQFF. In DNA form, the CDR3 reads TGTGCCAGCAGTGAAGGACAGGCTATCTCCTACAATGAGCAGTTCTTC.

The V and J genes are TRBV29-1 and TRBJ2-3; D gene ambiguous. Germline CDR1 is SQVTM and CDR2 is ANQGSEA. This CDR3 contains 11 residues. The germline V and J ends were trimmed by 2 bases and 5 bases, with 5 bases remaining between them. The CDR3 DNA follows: TGCAGCGTTGAAACCGGAGATACGCAGTATTTT. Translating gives CSVETGDTQYF.

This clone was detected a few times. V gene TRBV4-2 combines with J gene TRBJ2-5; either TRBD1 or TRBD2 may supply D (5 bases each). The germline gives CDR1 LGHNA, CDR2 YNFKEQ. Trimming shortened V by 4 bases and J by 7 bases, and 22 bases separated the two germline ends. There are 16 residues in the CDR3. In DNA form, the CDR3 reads TGTGCCAGCAGCCCCGAGGGAGAAGGGGCGTTCGGGACCCAGTACTTC. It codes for CASSPEGEGAFGTQYF.

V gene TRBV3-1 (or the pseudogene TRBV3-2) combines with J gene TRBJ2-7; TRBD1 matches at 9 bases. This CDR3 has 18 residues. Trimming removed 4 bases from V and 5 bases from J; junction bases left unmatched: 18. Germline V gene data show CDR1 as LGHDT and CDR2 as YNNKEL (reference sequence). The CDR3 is CASSLDRGGYVIMDEQYF. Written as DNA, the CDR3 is TGTGCCAGCAGCCTGGACAGGGGAGGGTATGTGATAATGGACGAGCAGTACTTC.

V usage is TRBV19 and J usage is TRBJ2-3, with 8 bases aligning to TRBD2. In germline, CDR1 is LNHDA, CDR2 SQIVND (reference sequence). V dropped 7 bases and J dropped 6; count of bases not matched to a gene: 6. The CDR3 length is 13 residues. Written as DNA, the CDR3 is TGTGCCAGTACACAGGGACTAGACGATACGCAGTATTTT. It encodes CASTQGLDDTQYF.

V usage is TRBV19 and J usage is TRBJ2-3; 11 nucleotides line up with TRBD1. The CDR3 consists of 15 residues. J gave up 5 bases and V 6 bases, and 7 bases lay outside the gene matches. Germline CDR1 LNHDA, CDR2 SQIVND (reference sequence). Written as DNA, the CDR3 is TGTGCCAGTAGCCCCAGGACAGGGGGCCTAGATACGCAGTATTTT. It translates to CASSPRTGGLDTQYF.

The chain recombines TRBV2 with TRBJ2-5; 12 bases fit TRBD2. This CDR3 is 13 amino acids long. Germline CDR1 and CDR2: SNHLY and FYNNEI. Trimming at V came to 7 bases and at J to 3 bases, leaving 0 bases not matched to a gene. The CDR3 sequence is CASTSGGEETQYF. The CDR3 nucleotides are TGTGCCAGCACTAGCGGGGGGGAAGAGACCCAGTACTTC.

CDR3 bases: TGTGCTAGTGGTTTTTTCCTTCGAGGGGGTACTGAAGCTTTCTTT. This sequence encodes CASGFFLRGGTEAFF. This chain joins TRBV12-5 and TRBJ1-1; TRBD1 is a possible D gene (6 bases). The germline gives CDR1 LGHNT, CDR2 FRNRAP. The germline V and J ends were trimmed by 3 bases and 5 bases, with 16 bases remaining between them. The CDR3 spans 15 residues.

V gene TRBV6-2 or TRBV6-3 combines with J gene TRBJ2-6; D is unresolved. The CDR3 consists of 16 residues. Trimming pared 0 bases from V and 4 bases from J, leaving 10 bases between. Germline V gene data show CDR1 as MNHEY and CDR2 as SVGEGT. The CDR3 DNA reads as TGTGCCAGCAGTTACTCATTCCGGGCGGGGGCCAACGTCCTGACTTTC. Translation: CASSYSFRAGANVLTF.

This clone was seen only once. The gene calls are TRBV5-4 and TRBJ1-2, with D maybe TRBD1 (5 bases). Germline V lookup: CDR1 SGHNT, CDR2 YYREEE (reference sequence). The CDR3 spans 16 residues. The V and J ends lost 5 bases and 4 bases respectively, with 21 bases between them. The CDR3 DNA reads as TGTGCCAGCAGTCGAACAAGCCAGGGTATCGGCTATGGCTACACCTTC. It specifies CASSRTSQGIGYGYTF.

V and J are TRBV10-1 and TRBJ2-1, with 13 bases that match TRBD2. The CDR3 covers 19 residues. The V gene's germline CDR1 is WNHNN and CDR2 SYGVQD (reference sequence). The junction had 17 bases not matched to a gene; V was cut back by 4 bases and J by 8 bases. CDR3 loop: CASSVAGLAGVNPIDEQFF. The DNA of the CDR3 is TGCGCCAGCAGTGTGGCAGGACTAGCGGGGGTTAATCCCATCGATGAGCAGTTCTTC.

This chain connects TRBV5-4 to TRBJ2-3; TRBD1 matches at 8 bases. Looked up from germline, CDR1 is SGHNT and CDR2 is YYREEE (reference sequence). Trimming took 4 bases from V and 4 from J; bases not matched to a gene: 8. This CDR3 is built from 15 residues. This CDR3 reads CASSPGQDSADTQYF. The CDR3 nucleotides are TGTGCCAGCAGCCCGGGACAGGACTCGGCAGATACGCAGTATTTT.

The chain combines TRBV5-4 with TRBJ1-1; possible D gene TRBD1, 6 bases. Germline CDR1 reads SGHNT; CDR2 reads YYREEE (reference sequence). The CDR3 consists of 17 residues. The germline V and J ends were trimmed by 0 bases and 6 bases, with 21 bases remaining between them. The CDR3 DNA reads TGTGCCAGCAGCTTGGCCGGGGCGGGGGCAGTTAGTGCTGAAGCTTTCTTT. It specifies CASSLAGAGAVSAEAFF. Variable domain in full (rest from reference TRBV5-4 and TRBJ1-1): ETGVTQSPTHLIKTRGQQVTLRCSSQSGHNTVSWYQQALGQGPQFIFQYYREEENGRGNFPPRFSGLQFPNYSSELNVNALELDDSALYLCASSLAGAGAVSAEAFFGQGTRLTVV.

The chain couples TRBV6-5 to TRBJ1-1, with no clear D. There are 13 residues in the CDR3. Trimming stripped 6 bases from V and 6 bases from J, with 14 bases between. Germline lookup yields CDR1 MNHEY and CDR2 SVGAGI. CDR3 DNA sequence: TGTGCCAGCAGAACTTCACGGTCTTCTGAAGCTTTCTTT. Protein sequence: CASRTSRSSEAFF.

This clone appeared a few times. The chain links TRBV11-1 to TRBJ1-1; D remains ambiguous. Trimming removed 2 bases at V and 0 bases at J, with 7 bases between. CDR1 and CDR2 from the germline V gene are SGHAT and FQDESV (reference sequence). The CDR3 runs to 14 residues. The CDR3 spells CASSLHPMNTEAFF. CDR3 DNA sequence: TGTGCCAGCAGCTTACACCCGATGAACACTGAAGCTTTCTTT.

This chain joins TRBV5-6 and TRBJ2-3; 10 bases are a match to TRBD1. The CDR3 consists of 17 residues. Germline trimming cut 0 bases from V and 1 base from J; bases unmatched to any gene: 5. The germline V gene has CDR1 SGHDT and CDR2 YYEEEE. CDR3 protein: CASSLVGQGVGTDTQYF. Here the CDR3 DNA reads TGTGCCAGCAGCTTGGTCGGACAGGGGGTCGGCACAGATACGCAGTATTTT.

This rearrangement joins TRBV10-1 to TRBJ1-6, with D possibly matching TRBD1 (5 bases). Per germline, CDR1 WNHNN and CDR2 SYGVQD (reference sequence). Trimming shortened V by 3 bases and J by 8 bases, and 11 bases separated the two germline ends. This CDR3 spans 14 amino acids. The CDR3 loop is CASSDQEGHSPLHF. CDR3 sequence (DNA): TGCGCCAGCAGTGACCAGGAGGGGCATTCACCCCTCCACTTT.

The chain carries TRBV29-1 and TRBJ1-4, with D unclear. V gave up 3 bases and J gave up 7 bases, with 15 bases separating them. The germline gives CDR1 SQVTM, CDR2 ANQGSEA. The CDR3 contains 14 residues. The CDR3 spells CSVDHDGLGEKLFF. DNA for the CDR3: TGCAGCGTTGACCATGACGGTCTGGGTGAAAAACTGTTTTTT.